Listed here are 27 T cell receptor beta chains from one sample, sequenced in a study of blood T cell repertoires in COVID-19 (dated by TCRdb to about 2020). The library was obtained by the immunoSEQ multiplex PCR assay. TCRdb holds this immuneACCESS table with in-frame rearrangements only. Some clones are missing; in checked studies, unresolved V genes explain under half, and the rest has no known cause. The sample yields tens of thousands of clones; around 89% were counted once. Around 1.2% of the sample is taken by the ten largest. Sequenced material: PBMCs or T cells enriched from blood (not recorded which). The receptors here all came from a woman in her 50s with acute COVID-19.

V usage is TRBV9 and J usage is TRBJ1-2, with D possibly being TRBD1 (6 bases). Looked up from germline, CDR1 is SGDLS and CDR2 is YYNGEE. This CDR3 spans 12 amino acids. V was pared by 6 bases and J by 7 bases, with 13 bases between. The CDR3 nucleotides read TGTGCCAGCACCCAGGGGATCTCTGGCTACACCTTC. Protein: CASTQGISGYTF.

The chain links TRBV2 to TRBJ2-1, with a tentative D call TRBD1 (6 bases). The germline V gene encodes CDR1 SNHLY and CDR2 FYNNEI. The CDR3 runs to 11 residues. V was trimmed by 7 bases and J by 15 bases, leaving 16 bases between them. CDR3 nucleotides: TGTGCCAGCACACAGGGAACCTTGGGGTTCTTC. Protein: CASTQGTLGFF.

The rearrangement uses TRBV5-1 and TRBJ1-1; unclear D gene. The V and J ends lost 0 bases and 7 bases respectively, with 16 bases between them. CDR3 size: 15 residues. Per germline, CDR1 SGHRS and CDR2 YFSETQ. The CDR3 DNA reads TGCGCCAGCAGCTTGGATCGACACGGGGTGGATGAAGCTTTCTTT. It encodes CASSLDRHGVDEAFF.

V and J are TRBV6-6 and TRBJ1-2, with D tentatively TRBD1 (6 bases). The CDR3 sequence is 13 residues long. V was trimmed by 4 bases and J by 7 bases, leaving 13 bases between them. Germline V gives CDR1 MNHNY, CDR2 SVGAGI (reference sequence). The CDR3 DNA sequence: TGTGCCAGCAGTTCACAGGGCCCCCCTGGCTACACCTTC. It yields the protein CASSSQGPPGYTF.

The rearrangement joins TRBV30 to TRBJ2-3, with 8 bases aligning to TRBD2. V shed 4 bases and J 3 bases; nucleotides not matched to a gene: 15. Per germline, CDR1 GTSNPN and CDR2 SVGIG (reference sequence). The CDR3 consists of 17 residues. CDR3 sequence reads: CAWNPLKSGRVTDTQYF. The CDR3 bases are TGTGCCTGGAATCCCCTTAAGAGCGGGAGAGTTACAGATACGCAGTATTTT.

The chain recombines TRBV25-1 with TRBJ2-5, with 7 nucleotides matching TRBD1. Germline values: CDR1 MGHDK, CDR2 SYGVNS. CDR3 length: 16 residues. The V segment lost 3 bases and the J segment 2 bases; nucleotides outside the gene matches: 9. In nucleotides, the CDR3 is TGTGCCAGCAGTGATCTGGGACAGTCACCTCAAGAGACCCAGTACTTC. Its translation: CASSDLGQSPQETQYF. Drawing the rest from reference TRBV25-1 and TRBJ2-5, the complete variable domain is EADIYQTPRYLVIGTGKKITLECSQTMGHDKMYWYQQDPGMELHLIHYSYGVNSTEKGDLSSESTVSRIRTEHFPLTLESARPSHTSQYLCASSDLGQSPQETQYFGPGTRLLVL.

The chain has TRBV29-1 and TRBJ1-2, with D possibly TRBD1 on 6 matching bases. CDR3 size: 12 residues. Germline CDR1 reads SQVTM; CDR2 reads ANQGSEA. Between the trimmed V and J ends, which lost 7 bases and 8 bases, there was a span of 17 bases. CDR3 loop: CSAPGATGGYTF. The CDR3 bases are TGCAGCGCCCCTGGGGCGACAGGCGGCTACACCTTC.

The chain couples TRBV5-1 to TRBJ2-3; 13 nucleotides agree with TRBD2. The CDR3 totals 16 residues. Germline V CDR1 and CDR2: SGHRS, YFSETQ. V lost 3 bases and J lost 7; bases outside the gene matches: 8. CDR3 nucleotides: TGCGCCAGCAGCTCAACTAGCGGGAGGGCCGGGAATACGCAGTATTTT. As protein: CASSSTSGRAGNTQYF.

The gene calls are TRBV19 and TRBJ1-3, with TRBD1 as a possible D gene (5 bases). Between the trimmed V and J ends, which lost 5 bases and 3 bases, there was a span of 11 bases. Germline V gene lookup returns CDR1 LNHDA and CDR2 SQIVND (reference sequence). This CDR3 has 14 residues. The CDR3 protein is CASSGSTGGNTIYF. The CDR3 nucleotides are TGTGCCAGTAGTGGCTCCACAGGTGGAAACACCATATATTTT.

V usage is TRBV25-1 and J usage is TRBJ1-1; TRBD1 aligns across 8 bases. The CDR3 covers 16 residues. V lost 0 bases, J lost 5 bases, and 8 bases stayed unmatched. Germline CDR1 MGHDK, CDR2 SYGVNS. CDR3 residues: CASSEYEAGGPTEAFF. The DNA for the CDR3 is TGTGCCAGCAGTGAATATGAGGCAGGGGGCCCGACTGAAGCTTTCTTT.

The chain has TRBV9 and TRBJ1-5, with TRBD1 matching over 7 bases. CDR1 and CDR2 from the germline V gene are SGDLS and YYNGEE. The CDR3 spans 15 residues. Unmatched junction bases numbered 10, after V lost 4 bases and J lost 6 bases. Written as DNA, the CDR3 is TGTGCCAGCAGCACTACAGGGGCCGCTGCTCAGCCCCAGCATTTT. It specifies CASSTTGAAAQPQHF. Supplemented by reference TRBV9 and TRBJ1-5, the full variable domain reads DSGVTQTPKHLITATGQRVTLRCSPRSGDLSVYWYQQSLDQGLQFLIQYYNGEERAKGNILERFSAQQFPDLHSELNLSSLELGDSALYFCASSTTGAAAQPQHFGDGTRLSIL.

As DNA, the CDR3 is TGTGCCAGCAGCCAAGACCCCCTAGCGGGAACGGTAGTCAATGAGCAGTTCTTC. It yields the protein CASSQDPLAGTVVNEQFF. This chain joins TRBV4-2 and TRBJ2-1, with TRBD2 identical over 9 bases. The CDR3 is 18 residues long. V was pared by 0 bases and J by 6 bases, with 12 bases of the junction left unmatched. CDR1 and CDR2 (germline): LGHNA, YNFKEQ.

The V and J genes are TRBV5-4 and TRBJ2-1; TRBD1 aligns across 10 bases. The CDR3 covers 16 residues. J gave up 6 bases and V 4 bases, and 10 bases lay outside the gene matches. The germline gives CDR1 SGHNT, CDR2 YYREEE (reference sequence). The CDR3 sequence: CASSRSLTGGLNEQFF. DNA of the CDR3: TGTGCCAGCAGCCGAAGTTTGACAGGGGGCCTCAATGAGCAGTTCTTC.

The V and J genes are TRBV10-3 and TRBJ2-2; 8 bases match TRBD1. Germline V gene lookup returns CDR1 ENHRY and CDR2 SYGVKD. The CDR3 runs 15 residues. After removal of 9 bases from V and 1 base from J, the junction contained 7 bases not matched to a gene. The DNA for the CDR3 is TGTGCCATTCACAAGACAGGGGAGAACACCGGGGAGCTGTTTTTT. The encoded protein is CAIHKTGENTGELFF.

The chain has TRBV4-2 and TRBJ1-4; a weak D match, TRBD1 (5 bases). V lost 8 bases to trimming and J lost 3 bases, with 10 bases between them. CDR1 LGHNA and CDR2 YNFKEQ come from the germline V gene. The CDR3 totals 13 residues. CDR3 coding DNA: TGTGCCAGCCGGGGGGTTTCTAATGAAAAACTGTTTTTT. Residues: CASRGVSNEKLFF.

The J gene is TRBJ2-3, the V gene TRBV9; TRBD2 agrees at 8 bases. Per the germline V gene, CDR1 is SGDLS and CDR2 is YYNGEE. V shed 0 bases and J 1 base; nucleotides not matched to a gene: 1. The CDR3 consists of 15 residues. In DNA, the CDR3 is TGTGCCAGCAGCGTAGGTAGCGGGGGCACAGATACGCAGTATTTT. Its protein product is CASSVGSGGTDTQYF.

The rearrangement links TRBV5-1 to TRBJ2-3; D perhaps matches TRBD2 (6 bases). Per germline, CDR1 SGHRS and CDR2 YFSETQ. Deletions cut 5 bases from V and 0 bases from J, with 10 bases between. This CDR3 has 14 residues. The DNA for the CDR3 is TGCGCCAGCAGTGGCGGGGCTAGCACAGATACGCAGTATTTT. It is translated as CASSGGASTDTQYF.

This clone has just a few counts. The V call is TRBV6-1, the J call TRBJ2-2; 8 nucleotides match TRBD2. J gave up 5 bases and V 8 bases, and 7 bases lay outside the gene matches. The CDR3 sequence is 14 residues long. CDR1 and CDR2 from the germline V gene are MNHNS and SASEGT. In DNA, the CDR3 is TGTGCCAGCTGTACAGGGACTAGAACCGGGGAGCTGTTTTTT. This encodes CASCTGTRTGELFF.

The chain has TRBV6-5 and TRBJ2-7; 10 bases agree with TRBD1. V gave up 7 bases and J gave up 4 bases; unmatched junction bases: 7. Germline assignment: CDR1 MNHEY and CDR2 SVGAGI. The CDR3 is 14 residues long. The CDR3 nucleotides are TGTGCCAGCAAACCGGGACAGGGGTCTTACGAGCAGTACTTC. Translating gives CASKPGQGSYEQYF.

The chain carries TRBV7-8 and TRBJ2-3; 8 positions agree with TRBD2. The germline V gene has CDR1 SGHVS and CDR2 FQNEAQ. V lost 0 bases and J lost 4; bases outside the gene matches: 3. CDR3 length: 15 amino acids. CDR3: CASSLAQRESDTQYF. The CDR3 DNA is TGTGCCAGCAGCTTAGCACAGCGGGAGTCAGATACGCAGTATTTT. Full variable domain (remainder filled in from reference TRBV7-8 and TRBJ2-3): GAGVSQSPRYKVAKRGQDVALRCDPISGHVSLFWYQQALGQGPEFLTYFQNEAQLDKSGLPSDRFFAERPEGSVSTLKIQRTQQEDSAVYLCASSLAQRESDTQYFGPGTRLTVL.

The V call is TRBV5-4, the J call TRBJ2-6; D unclear. The germline V gene has CDR1 SGHNT and CDR2 YYREEE (reference sequence). Trimming stripped 3 bases from V and 0 bases from J, with 10 bases between. There are 16 residues in the CDR3. For the CDR3, the DNA is TGTGCCAGCAGCTCCCCTACTCGCTCTGGGGCCAACGTCCTGACTTTC. It translates to CASSSPTRSGANVLTF.

The chain combines TRBV5-1 with TRBJ1-6; 7 bases are a match to TRBD1. This CDR3 region has 16 residues. Germline assignment: CDR1 SGHRS and CDR2 YFSETQ. V lost 0 bases to trimming and J lost 6 bases; unmatched junction nucleotides: 6. The DNA of the CDR3 is TGCGCCAGCAGCTTGGGAAGACAGGGACGTAATTCACCCCTCCACTTT. Translating gives CASSLGRQGRNSPLHF. Using reference TRBV5-1 and TRBJ1-6 for the parts outside the CDR3, the full variable domain is KAGVTQTPRYLIKTRGQQVTLSCSPISGHRSVSWYQQTPGQGLQFLFEYFSETQRNKGNFPGRFSGRQFSNSRSEMNVSTLELGDSALYLCASSLGRQGRNSPLHFGNGTRLTVT.

This clone was observed a single time. V gene TRBV2 combines with J gene TRBJ2-6, with 9 bases lining up with TRBD1. The germline V gene encodes CDR1 SNHLY and CDR2 FYNNEI. This CDR3 has 18 amino acids. Trimming took 6 bases from V and 1 from J; bases not matched to a gene: 10. The CDR3 bases are TGTGCCAGCAGCGAGAGGGACAGGGTGGTTTCTGGGGCCAACGTCCTGACTTTC. Its translation is CASSERDRVVSGANVLTF.

The genes are TRBV5-4 and TRBJ1-3; TRBD1 aligns across 9 bases. The germline V gene has CDR1 SGHNT and CDR2 YYREEE (reference sequence). This CDR3 is built from 16 residues. After removal of 3 bases from V and 0 bases from J, the junction contained 4 bases not matched to a gene. CDR3 amino acids: CASSSRDRASGNTIYF. DNA for the CDR3: TGTGCCAGCAGCTCCCGGGACAGGGCCTCTGGAAACACCATATATTTT.

This rearrangement joins TRBV5-1 to TRBJ2-6, with D possibly TRBD1 on 6 matching bases. Germline V lookup: CDR1 SGHRS, CDR2 YFSETQ. This CDR3 is built from 17 residues. V shed 3 bases and J shed 1 base, with 14 bases lying between them. The CDR3 DNA reads as TGCGCCAGCAGCTGGACAGTTGAGGCGTCTGGGGCCAACGTCCTGACTTTC. Its protein product is CASSWTVEASGANVLTF. Filled out from reference TRBV5-1 and TRBJ2-6, the complete variable domain reads KAGVTQTPRYLIKTRGQQVTLSCSPISGHRSVSWYQQTPGQGLQFLFEYFSETQRNKGNFPGRFSGRQFSNSRSEMNVSTLELGDSALYLCASSWTVEASGANVLTFGAGSRLTVL.

The J gene is TRBJ1-2, the V gene TRBV21-1. TRBV21-1 is described as a pseudogene. The length of the CDR3 is 15 residues. The CDR3 loop is CASSKGGRISYGYTF. The CDR3 bases are TGTGCCAGCAGCAAAGGCGGCAGAATTTCCTATGGCTACACCTTC.

The CDR3 coding sequence is TGTGCCAGCACCCCCCGGACTCCGGGTGGCCATGAGCAGTTCTTC. Its translation is CASTPRTPGGHEQFF. J is TRBJ2-1 and V is TRBV28; a possible D gene is TRBD2 (5 bases). V gave up 7 bases and J gave up 8 bases, with 21 bases separating them. The CDR3 extends over 15 amino acids. The germline CDR1 and CDR2 sequences are MDHEN and SYDVKM.